Following are 3 T cell receptor beta chains from one sample sequenced in a study of T cell repertoires in cytomegalovirus infection. TCRdb passed the reads through MiXCR, listing each CDR3 protein once. The profile shows around 190,000 distinct CDR3 sequences, over 13% of them singletons. Sequencing was done on a sample of PBMCs. Source of these receptors: a human donor in good health (CMV status not recorded). Some clones in this sample may be carry-over from other donors' samples.

The table lists this clonotype with a count of one. The rearrangement links TRBV7-9 to TRBJ2-4; 7 bases are a match to TRBD1. CDR1 is SEHNR, CDR2 FQNEAQ, per germline (reference sequence). V gave up 5 bases and J gave up 4 bases; unmatched junction bases: 8. The CDR3 has 15 residues. Written as DNA, the CDR3 is TGTGCCAGCAGCCAATGGGGACAGTCTAAAAACATTCAGTACTTC. This translates into CASSQWGQSKNIQYF.

This sequence joins TRBV15 and TRBJ2-3; the D call may be TRBD1 or TRBD2 (6 bases each). This CDR3 is built from 16 residues. V lost 3 bases, J lost 1 base, and 14 bases lay in between. Germline V CDR1 and CDR2: LNHNV, YYDKDF (reference sequence). In DNA form, the CDR3 reads TGTGCCACCAGCAGTCGGGGGCCGAAACGCACAGATACGCAGTATTTT. Translated, it gives CATSSRGPKRTDTQYF. The entire variable domain, with the rest obtained from reference TRBV15 and TRBJ2-3, is as follows: DAMVIQNPRYQVTQFGKPVTLSCSQTLNHNVMYWYQQKSSQAPKLLFHYYDKDFNNEADTPDNFQSRRPNTSFCFLDIRSPGLGDTAMYLCATSSRGPKRTDTQYFGPGTRLTVL.

In this sample, this clonotype turned up many times. The chain uses TRBV7-2 and TRBJ1-6; D is undetermined. Deletions cut 6 bases from V and 9 bases from J, with 12 bases between. The CDR3 totals 13 residues. Germline CDR1 reads SGHTA; CDR2 reads FQGNSA. CDR3: CASSVLTVSPLHF. The DNA for the CDR3 is TGTGCCAGCAGTGTTCTCACGGTTTCACCCCTCCACTTT.